This TCR beta chain derives from a study of T-cell memory formation after mild COVID-19 (dated by TCRdb to the early 2020s). With regard to the full study: TCR sequence clusters from the two donors were largely donor specific. The cohort comprised two young, previously healthy adult volunteers, one female and one male. Longitudinal TCRalpha and TCRbeta repertoire sequencing tracked T-cell clones expanding and contracting after mild COVID-19 in a couple of donors.

Ficoll-Paque density gradient centrifugation was the method used to isolate PBMCs. General findings and caveats noted by the study authors: Some responding clones were detected in pre-infection memory, suggesting pre-existing cross-reactive memory T cells joined the SARS-CoV-2 response. Contracting CD4+ clones turned up mainly in the CM and EM memory subsets, whereas EMRA was where CD8+ clones were enriched. The study covered only a couple of mild cases, and larger cohorts including severe cases with pre-infection samples were considered necessary. From day 15 to 85, contracting clones showed balanced CD4/CD8 phenotypes, whereas a second wave of clones that expanded from day 15 to 37 leaned towards CD4+. Whether the second-wave clones peaking on day 37 were SARS-CoV-2 specific was not confirmed.

CDR1 and CDR2 are drawn from the germline V gene: SGHRS, YFSETQ. V drops 1 base and J drops 6 bases, leaving 9 bases in between. Taken from cysteine to phenylalanine, the CDR3 has 13 residues. Only CDR3 DNA remains: 39 bases, in frame from the first base. This clonotype was counted a few times. Its antigen target is currently unknown. Per-nucleotide qualities are absent, and no much larger clonotype sits a single base away. The listed sequencing device is Illumina NovaSeq 6000. TCRalpha and TCRbeta cDNA libraries were built by 5'RACE with constant-segment primers, adding sample barcodes and unique molecular identifiers. Trizol reagent was used to extract RNA from every sample. Library amplification was performed in two PCR steps, and a second sample barcode and Illumina TruSeq adapters were introduced in the second step. Sequencing of libraries was performed on an Illumina NovaSeq with 2 x 150 bp paired-end reads. In the source study's methods: The reads were demultiplexed and collapsed into UMI-guided consensus sequences using migec v1.2.7. Using mixcr v2.1.11, UMI consensuses were aligned to TRA and TRB V and J templates and then assembled into clonotypes. A clonotype was counted as expanded or contracted only if both edgeR and NoisET called the change significant, with noise models trained on biological replicates. For edgeR calls, the cutoffs were a false discovery rate-adjusted p below 0.01 and a log2 fold-change threshold of 1. PCA with hierarchical clustering of max-normalized trajectories of the 1000 most abundant clonotypes was used as exploratory dynamics analysis. Separately sequenced CD4+ and CD8+ repertoires were used to assign the CD4 or CD8 phenotype of responding clones. In TCRdb, the public reads were trimmed at Q25 with fastp and aligned with MiXCR, with productive beta chains retained. Each entry merges the rows of one CDR3 protein and shows their most common DNA and genes. It is TCRdb's table, rather than the study itself, that gives the V and J calls and clone size. The sample profile shows some 130,000 distinct CDR3 sequences; 15% to 20% of them were found once. The ten largest account for roughly 13% of the sample.

The sequencing input was PBMCs or a T cell subset sorted from them (not recorded which). Recombination joined TRBV5-1 with TRBJ2-3; the D region is possibly TRBD1 or TRBD2, each matching across 5 bases. The sequence was obtained from an adult woman who had mild COVID-19 (a few samples of this study predate the infection). The sample titles of this study are shuffled in the database, so cell type and time point are left out; the donor was told from shared clones. The CDR3 region reads CASSLTGPDTQYF. The DNA is TGCGCCAGCAGCTTGACGGGGCCCGATACGCAGTATTTT.